Below, 10 T cell receptor beta chains from the same sample are listed, as sequenced in a study of cytomegalovirus exposure and HLA in healthy donors. TCRdb's table, derived via immunoSEQ multiplex PCR, lists solely in-frame clones and lacks some. The sample lists under 150,000 clones; 70% to 90% were seen once. Sequenced sample: PBMCs. The receptor set was obtained from a man between 18 and 29 years old in good health and CMV-seropositive.

The chain links TRBV5-1 to TRBJ2-7; 7 bases are shared with TRBD2. The CDR3 totals 16 residues. Germline V lookup: CDR1 SGHRS, CDR2 YFSETQ. V shed 0 bases, J shed 2 bases, and the junction held 8 bases outside the gene matches. The CDR3 DNA reads TGCGCCAGCAGCTTGGTAGGTGGTGGGGGGGCCTACGAGCAGTACTTC. Protein product: CASSLVGGGGAYEQYF.

J is TRBJ2-7 and V is TRBV28; 8 bases agree with TRBD2. V was clipped by 3 bases and J by 7 bases; unmatched bases: 8. This CDR3 contains 14 residues. Germline CDR1 reads MDHEN; CDR2 reads SYDVKM. The CDR3 loop reads CASSFPGGHKEQYF. DNA for the CDR3: TGTGCCAGCAGTTTCCCGGGGGGGCATAAGGAGCAGTACTTC. The entire variable domain, with the rest obtained from reference TRBV28 and TRBJ2-7, is as follows: DVKVTQSSRYLVKRTGEKVFLECVQDMDHENMFWYRQDPGLGLRLIYFSYDVKMKEKGDIPEGYSVSREKKERFSLILESASTNQTSMYLCASSFPGGHKEQYFGPGTRLTVT.

The V call is TRBV13, the J call TRBJ2-1; D is undetermined. The germline V gene encodes CDR1 PRHDT and CDR2 FYEKMQ (reference sequence). V shed 3 bases and J shed 6 bases, with 6 bases lying between them. CDR3 length: 12 residues. The CDR3 reads CASSFPSNEQFF. In DNA form, the CDR3 reads TGTGCCAGCAGCTTCCCCTCCAATGAGCAGTTCTTC.

The V and J genes are TRBV27 and TRBJ2-2; TRBD1 is a possible D gene (6 bases). There are 15 residues in the CDR3. The germline V gene encodes CDR1 MNHEY and CDR2 SMNVEV (reference sequence). Trimming removed 3 bases from V and 5 bases from J, with 13 bases in between. As DNA, the CDR3 is TGTGCCAGCAGTTTGGTTGGGGGCCAGACCGGGGAGCTGTTTTTT. Protein product: CASSLVGGQTGELFF.

The genes are TRBV4-1 and TRBJ2-7; the match to TRBD2 covers 8 bases. Losses at the gene ends were 3 bases for V and 3 bases for J; bases not matched to a gene: 7. The CDR3 is made up of 15 amino acids. CDR1 and CDR2 (germline): MGHRA, YSYEKL. CDR3: CASSHFGTRVYEQYF. Written as DNA, the CDR3 is TGCGCCAGCAGCCATTTCGGGACTAGGGTCTACGAGCAGTACTTC.

CDR3 in amino acids: CASSKEQGRRNQPQHF. The DNA of the CDR3 is TGTGCCAGTAGTAAAGAACAGGGAAGGAGAAATCAGCCCCAGCATTTT. The chain employs TRBV19 and TRBJ1-5; possibly TRBD1 for D (6 bases). The CDR3 sequence is 16 residues long. CDR1 and CDR2 from the germline V gene are LNHDA and SQIVND (reference sequence). The germline V and J ends were trimmed by 4 bases and 4 bases, with 17 bases remaining between them.

The genes are TRBV27 and TRBJ2-7; 8 nucleotides match TRBD2. The V and J ends lost 2 bases and 6 bases, in that order; junction bases with no gene match: 12. There are 16 residues in the CDR3. Germline assignment: CDR1 MNHEY and CDR2 SMNVEV (reference sequence). CDR3 loop: CASSLQAGAILSEQYF. The CDR3 DNA follows: TGTGCCAGCAGTTTACAAGCGGGAGCAATTCTCTCCGAGCAGTACTTC.

The chain carries TRBV2 and TRBJ1-4, with 9 bases identical to TRBD1. This CDR3 comprises 15 residues. Germline CDR1 and CDR2: SNHLY and FYNNEI. J lost 8 bases, V lost 7 bases, and 11 bases had no gene match. The CDR3 DNA sequence: TGTGCCAGCAATAAAGGGACAGGGTGGAAGGAAAAACTGTTTTTT. Translation gives CASNKGTGWKEKLFF.

A note on this clone: The junction differs from germline at one of its ends, possibly a read error. The V gene is TRBV4-1, the J gene TRBJ2-1, with D perhaps matching TRBD2 (5 bases). Germline CDR1 reads MGHRA; CDR2 reads YSYEKL. There are 17 residues in the CDR3. CDR3 coding DNA: TGCGCCAGCAGCCAAGACACCCTAGCACCGTTCTACAATGGGCAGTTCTTC. It is translated as CASSQDTLAPFYNGQFF.

This chain links TRBV7-3 with TRBJ2-7; D unclear. Trimming removed 5 bases from V and 7 bases from J, with 15 bases in between. Germline-derived CDR1 and CDR2 are SGHTA and FQGTGA. The CDR3 covers 13 residues. The CDR3 DNA is TGTGCCAGCAGCCCCCCCCGTGCTAAAGAGCAGTACTTC. Translated, it gives CASSPPRAKEQYF.